These 13 T cell receptor beta chains came from one sample sequenced in a study of T-cell reconstitution after alpha-beta-depleted transplantation in children. Unique molecular identifiers were incorporated during preparation of the TCRbeta library. From the PCR reads, TCRdb called clonotypes with MiXCR, one entry per CDR3 protein. The sample holds hundreds of thousands of distinct CDR3 sequences, roughly 8% seen once. Sample: PBMCs, mostly from graft donor cells, taken 180 days after TCRalphabeta/CD19-depleted stem cell transplant. Every receptor here comes from a male patient younger than 18 who had a stem cell transplant for acute lymphoblastic leukemia, so the T cells may come from the graft donor.

This sequence joins TRBV12-3 or TRBV12-4 and TRBJ2-4; 9 bases fit TRBD2. J lost 11 bases, V lost 5 bases, and 13 bases had no gene match. CDR3 length equals 15 residues. CDR3: CASSMNAGGGSVQYF. DNA of the CDR3: TGTGCCAGCAGTATGAACGCGGGGGGGGGAAGCGTTCAGTACTTC.

This chain connects TRBV18 to TRBJ2-2, with 9 bases that match TRBD2. The CDR3 has 17 amino acids. Germline trimming cut 5 bases from V and 4 bases from J; bases unmatched to any gene: 11. Germline CDR1 and CDR2: KGHSH and LQKENI. Here the CDR3 DNA reads TGTGCCAGCTCATCGATTCGCCTAGCGGGGACCACCGGGGAGCTGTTTTTT. Protein product: CASSSIRLAGTTGELFF.

There are many counts of this clonotype. This CDR3 is CAKSRSGANVLTF. CDR3 DNA: TGTGCCAAAAGCCGCTCTGGGGCCAACGTCCTGACTTTC. This chain uses TRBV27 with TRBJ2-6; D remains ambiguous. Trimming took off 10 bases at V and 0 bases at J, with 7 bases between the two ends. Germline CDR1 and CDR2: MNHEY and SMNVEV (reference sequence). CDR3 length: 13 amino acids.

The sample holds a few counts of this clonotype. V gene TRBV6-5 combines with J gene TRBJ2-7; 11 bases align to TRBD2. Per the germline V gene, CDR1 is MNHEY and CDR2 is SVGAGI. J gave up 4 bases and V 4 bases, and 3 bases lay outside the gene matches. The CDR3 has 14 residues. In DNA, the CDR3 is TGTGCCAGCAGTTCTCCTAGCGGGGGGTACGAGCAGTACTTC. Protein sequence: CASSSPSGGYEQYF.

This clonotype was counted a few times. The chain carries TRBV19 and TRBJ2-4, with D hard to call. Trimming shortened V by 6 bases and J by 0 bases, and 3 bases separated the two germline ends. The CDR3 runs 12 residues. Per germline, CDR1 LNHDA and CDR2 SQIVND (reference sequence). CDR3 in amino acids: CASSAAKNIQYF. Written as DNA, the CDR3 is TGTGCCAGTAGCGCAGCCAAAAACATTCAGTACTTC. The whole variable domain, remainder taken from reference TRBV19 and TRBJ2-4, is DGGITQSPKYLFRKEGQNVTLSCEQNLNHDAMYWYRQDPGQGLRLIYYSQIVNDFQKGDIAEGYSVSREKKESFPLTVTSAQKNPTAFYLCASSAAKNIQYFGAGTRLSVL.

This clonotype has at least ten counts. The rearrangement links TRBV9 to TRBJ2-2; D remains ambiguous. V shed 3 bases and J shed 2 bases, with 5 bases lying between them. This CDR3 region has 13 residues. Germline CDR1 SGDLS, CDR2 YYNGEE. CDR3 DNA: TGTGCCAGCAGCGACTCCAACACCGGGGAGCTGTTTTTT. Protein product: CASSDSNTGELFF.

This clonotype was seen at least ten times. The chain is built from TRBV29-1 and TRBJ2-3; the match to TRBD2 covers 7 bases. The CDR3 is made up of 17 amino acids. Germline V gives CDR1 SQVTM, CDR2 ANQGSEA. V shed 0 bases, J shed 5 bases, and the junction held 14 bases outside the gene matches. CDR3 nucleotides: TGCAGCGTTGAAGAAAGTCTAGCGGTACTTGCTGGAGATACGCAGTATTTT. Translating it yields CSVEESLAVLAGDTQYF.

This clonotype was recorded at least ten times. The gene calls are TRBV24-1 and TRBJ2-7, with 9 bases identical to TRBD1. Trimming cost V 3 bases and J 3 bases; bases outside gene matches: 5. Germline V CDR1 and CDR2: KGHDR, SFDVKD. CDR3 length: 15 residues. CDR3 in amino acids: CATSDPGTGYYEQYF. CDR3 DNA sequence: TGTGCCACCAGTGATCCCGGGACAGGGTACTACGAGCAGTACTTC.

The rearrangement links TRBV20-1 to TRBJ1-2, with 7 bases fitting TRBD1. V trimming: 5 bases; J trimming: 7 bases; junction bases outside the gene matches: 4. The germline V gene encodes CDR1 DFQATT and CDR2 SNEGSKA (reference sequence). The CDR3 is made up of 11 amino acids. The CDR3 region has the DNA TGCAGTGCTCCGACAGGGACTGGCTACACCTTC. Amino acid sequence: CSAPTGTGYTF.

This clonotype came up many times. The rearrangement links TRBV12-3 or TRBV12-4 to TRBJ2-3; a weak D match, TRBD1 (6 bases). Trimming pared 4 bases from V and 0 bases from J, leaving 11 bases between. The CDR3 is 15 amino acids. In DNA, the CDR3 is TGTGCCAGCAGTTCCGGACAGCCTAGCACAGATACGCAGTATTTT. It encodes CASSSGQPSTDTQYF.

This clonotype was detected ten times or more. The chain combines TRBV5-6 with TRBJ1-5; TRBD1 matches 8 bases. J was trimmed by 7 bases and V by 7 bases; bases with no gene match: 4. Germline V gene data show CDR1 as SGHDT and CDR2 as YYEEEE. The CDR3 contains 12 residues. CDR3 residues: CASGTGGQPQHF. Written as DNA, the CDR3 is TGTGCCAGCGGGACAGGAGGACAGCCCCAGCATTTT. Filled out from reference TRBV5-6 and TRBJ1-5, the complete variable domain reads DAGVTQSPTHLIKTRGQQVTLRCSPKSGHDTVSWYQQALGQGPQFIFQYYEEEERQRGNFPDRFSGHQFPNYSSELNVNALLLGDSALYLCASGTGGQPQHFGDGTRLSIL.

At least ten counts were recorded for this clonotype. CDR3 in DNA: TGTGCCAGCAGCCAAAGGGACAGCCCCACCGGGGAGCTGTTTTTT. Amino acids: CASSQRDSPTGELFF. This chain joins TRBV14 and TRBJ2-2; 7 nucleotides match TRBD1. CDR3 length equals 15 residues. After removal of 2 bases from V and 4 bases from J, the junction contained 4 bases not matched to a gene. Germline CDR1 reads SGHDN; CDR2 reads FVKESK. The complete variable domain, with remaining parts taken from reference TRBV14 and TRBJ2-2, reads EAGVTQFPSHSVIEKGQTVTLRCDPISGHDNLYWYRRVMGKEIKFLLHFVKESKQDESGMPNNRFLAERTGGTYSTLKVQPAELEDSGVYFCASSQRDSPTGELFFGEGSRLTVL.

The sample holds many counts of this clonotype. The V call is TRBV7-2, the J call TRBJ1-6, with D perhaps TRBD1 (5 bases). Trimming removed 1 base at V and 10 bases at J, with 14 bases between. Germline CDR1 reads SGHTA; CDR2 reads FQGNSA. This CDR3 has 15 amino acids. CDR3 sequence (DNA): TGTGCCAGCAGCTTAGAGGGGAAGAGGGCATCACCCCTCCACTTT. It encodes CASSLEGKRASPLHF. The entire variable domain, with the rest obtained from reference TRBV7-2 and TRBJ1-6, is as follows: GAGVSQSPSNKVTEKGKDVELRCDPISGHTALYWYRQSLGQGLEFLIYFQGNSAPDKSGLPSDRFSAERTGGSVSTLTIQRTQQEDSAVYLCASSLEGKRASPLHFGNGTRLTVT.